This passage covers 25 T cell receptor beta chains from one sample sequenced in a study of blood T cells in healthy people across ages. The second PCR ran 7 to 11 cycles with a sample-barcoded 5' primer and J-beta primers. TCRdb passed the 5' RACE reads through MiXCR, listing each CDR3 protein once. In the table there are roughly 1,500,000 distinct CDR3 sequences, 42% of which are singletons. The sequencing input was blood. The source is a woman in her late teens or twenties in good health.

V usage is TRBV4-1 and J usage is TRBJ2-4, with TRBD2 identical over 14 bases. The DNA end favors TRBJ2-7, so the J call may be wrong. The CDR3 length is 17 residues. CDR1 is MGHRA and CDR2 is YSYEKL in the germline V gene. In DNA, the CDR3 is TGCGCCAGCAGCCTCGGGACTAGCGGGAGAGGGGGCTACGAGCAGTACTTC. Amino acid sequence: CASSLGTSGRGGYEQYF.

This clonotype appeared a single time. A much larger clone lies one base from this, so it may be a read error. V usage is TRBV28 and J usage is TRBJ1-5, with 7 bases that match TRBD1. CDR1 and CDR2 from the germline V gene are MDHEN and SYDVKM. This CDR3 spans 12 amino acids. With 8 bases clipped from V and 4 bases from J, the junction kept 2 bases outside the gene matches. CDR3 sequence reads: CASLQGNQPQHF. For the CDR3, the DNA is TGTGCCAGCCTACAGGGGAATCAGCCCCAGCATTTT.

V usage is TRBV27 and J usage is TRBJ2-7; D ambiguous. CDR1 is MNHEY, CDR2 SMNVEV, per germline (reference sequence). This CDR3 has 13 residues. V lost 9 bases, J lost 3 bases, and 15 bases lay in between. The CDR3 protein is CASVQTESYEQYF. Here the CDR3 DNA reads TGTGCCAGTGTACAAACAGAGAGCTACGAGCAGTACTTC.

With respect to this clonotype: Since a much larger clone is just one base distant, this may be a read error. This rearrangement joins TRBV5-1 to TRBJ1-1; 7 bases map to TRBD1. The CDR3 has 15 amino acids. Germline V CDR1 and CDR2: SGHRS, YFSETQ. DNA for the CDR3: TGCACCAGCAGCTCTACAGGGGATAGATACACTGAAGCTTTCTTT. Its translation is CTSSSTGDRYTEAFF. Full variable domain (rest looked up from reference TRBV5-1 and TRBJ1-1): KAGVTQTPRYLIKTRGQQVTLSCSPISGHRSVSWYQQTPGQGLQFLFEYFSETQRNKGNFPGRFSGRQFSNSRSEMNVSTLELGDSALYLCTSSSTGDRYTEAFFGQGTRLTVV.

This clonotype came up a few times. J is TRBJ2-5 and V is TRBV20-1; TRBD1 is a possible D gene (6 bases). Trimming removed 3 bases from V and 2 bases from J, with 10 bases in between. CDR3 length equals 13 residues. Germline CDR1 DFQATT, CDR2 SNEGSKA (reference sequence). CDR3: CSASRGQQETQYF. The DNA for the CDR3 is TGCAGTGCTAGCAGGGGTCAACAAGAGACCCAGTACTTC.

This clonotype was observed a handful of times. The chain couples TRBV10-3 to TRBJ2-3; 8 nucleotides line up with TRBD2. V shed 8 bases, J shed 0 bases, and the junction held 13 bases outside the gene matches. Germline-derived CDR1 and CDR2 are ENHRY and SYGVKD. CDR3 length equals 17 residues. The CDR3, as DNA: TGTGCCATCTCACAGGCGGCGGGAGGACGTAGCACAGATACGCAGTATTTT. It codes for CAISQAAGGRSTDTQYF.

The V gene is TRBV12-3 or TRBV12-4, the J gene TRBJ2-7; perhaps TRBD2 as D (5 bases). The CDR3 loop spans 14 amino acids. The germline V and J ends were trimmed by 5 bases and 2 bases, with 13 bases remaining between them. This CDR3 is CASSPRTSPYEQYF. The DNA of the CDR3 is TGTGCCAGCAGTCCCCGGACTTCTCCCTACGAGCAGTACTTC.

Regarding this clonotype: This may come from a read error, since a much larger clone is one base off. The gene calls are TRBV20-1 and TRBJ2-7; TRBD1 aligns across 8 bases. Germline V gene sequence: CDR1 DFQATT, CDR2 SNEGSKA (reference sequence). The CDR3 consists of 13 residues. The CDR3 sequence is CSAPGQGAYEQNF. As DNA, the CDR3 is TGCAGTGCCCCCGGACAGGGAGCCTACGAGCAGAACTTC.

This clonotype was observed a handful of times. The CDR3 loop reads CASSRRSGESSYNSPLHF. DNA of the CDR3: TGTGCCAGCAGCCGTCGGTCAGGGGAGAGCTCCTATAATTCACCCCTCCACTTT. This chain joins TRBV11-2 and TRBJ1-6, with a weak D call TRBD1 (6 bases). The CDR3 is made up of 18 amino acids. CDR1 SGHAT and CDR2 FQNNGV come from the germline V gene. Trimming removed 5 bases from V and 0 bases from J, with 17 bases in between.

V usage is TRBV14 and J usage is TRBJ1-2; 7 positions match TRBD1. The V gene's germline CDR1 is SGHDN and CDR2 FVKESK. The trim removed 0 bases at V and 3 bases at J, leaving 4 bases unmatched. CDR3 length: 15 amino acids. The CDR3 nucleotides are TGTGCCAGCAGCCAAGAGACAGGGTGGGACTATGGCTACACCTTC. Translated: CASSQETGWDYGYTF.

The CDR3: CASSPGGRGGGTDTQYF. CDR3 nucleotides: TGCGCCAGCAGCCCAGGAGGACGGGGGGGTGGGACAGATACGCAGTATTTT. This sequence joins TRBV4-1 and TRBJ2-3, with TRBD2 identical over 8 bases. The CDR3 totals 17 residues. V was pared by 4 bases and J by 3 bases, with 12 bases of the junction left unmatched. The germline CDR1 and CDR2 sequences are MGHRA and YSYEKL.

The V call is TRBV21-1, the J call TRBJ2-3; the table's D gene call, TRBD1, was not cross checked with the DNA. TRBV21-1 is given as a pseudogene. The CDR3 extends over 16 amino acids. CDR3 sequence reads: CASSKGGQCSGCTQYF. CDR3 bases: TGTGCCAGCAGCAAAGGGGGACAGTGTTCGGGGTGCACGCAGTATTTT.

This clonotype has only a few counts. This chain uses TRBV3-1 with TRBJ2-1; 12 bases fit TRBD2. V lost 6 bases and J lost 7; bases outside the gene matches: 7. Germline lookup yields CDR1 LGHDT and CDR2 YNNKEL (reference sequence). The CDR3 is made up of 15 amino acids. The CDR3 DNA is TGTGCCAGCAGTCCTAGCGGGGGGGCTTGGAATGAGCAGTTCTTC. Translated, it gives CASSPSGGAWNEQFF.

The rearrangement links TRBV11-2 to TRBJ2-1, with D uncertain. The CDR3 is 16 amino acids. V lost 1 base, J lost 7 bases, and 17 bases lay in between. Germline CDR1 SGHAT, CDR2 FQNNGV. The CDR3 nucleotides read TGTGCCAGCAGCTTAGTATCCCCTAGTATTAAGAATGAGCAGTTCTTC. Its protein product is CASSLVSPSIKNEQFF.

As concerns this clonotype: A much larger clone sits a single nucleotide away, making a read error possible. J is TRBJ2-1 and V is TRBV20-1, with D possibly matching TRBD2 (6 bases). CDR1 is DFQATT, CDR2 SNEGSKA, per germline (reference sequence). The V end was cut by 6 bases, the J end by 13 bases, with 31 bases between. The CDR3 contains 16 residues. Written as DNA, the CDR3 is TGCAGTGCCCCGGACCCACGGGAGTCTATTTTAGAGACCCAGTTCTTC. As protein: CSAPDPRESILETQFF.

This chain links TRBV6-6 with TRBJ2-5, with D unclear. Germline V gene sequence: CDR1 MNHNY, CDR2 SVGAGI (reference sequence). The CDR3 is 13 residues long. The V end lost 8 bases, the J end lost 11 bases, and 21 bases lay between the germline ends. The CDR3 loop is CASSGNSYNEQYF. As DNA, the CDR3 is TGTGCCAGCTCGGGTAACTCCTACAATGAGCAGTACTTC.

The chain joins TRBV7-2 to TRBJ2-7; D may be TRBD1 (6 bases). Germline V gives CDR1 SGHTA, CDR2 FQGNSA. The CDR3 has 13 amino acids. Trimming removed 5 bases at V and 7 bases at J, with 15 bases between. CDR3 sequence reads: CASSRNQGREQYF. As DNA, the CDR3 is TGTGCCAGCAGCCGCAACCAGGGGCGGGAGCAGTACTTC. Variable domain in full (rest from reference TRBV7-2 and TRBJ2-7): GAGVSQSPSNKVTEKGKDVELRCDPISGHTALYWYRQSLGQGLEFLIYFQGNSAPDKSGLPSDRFSAERTGGSVSTLTIQRTQQEDSAVYLCASSRNQGREQYFGPGTRLTVT.

The chain employs TRBV20-1 and TRBJ2-5; 12 bases fit TRBD2. The J call may be incorrect, as the DNA end agrees better with TRBJ2-4. The CDR3 runs to 20 residues. CDR1 is DFQATT, CDR2 SNEGSKA, per germline (reference sequence). The chain's CDR3 is CSARAEASGGAGVSKNIQYF. DNA of the CDR3: TGCAGTGCTAGAGCGGAGGCTAGCGGGGGGGCCGGTGTGTCCAAAAACATTCAGTACTTC.

This clonotype was found once. This chain uses TRBV20-1 with TRBJ2-1, with D maybe TRBD2 (5 bases). V lost 5 bases, J lost 1 base, and 12 bases lay in between. The germline V gene has CDR1 DFQATT and CDR2 SNEGSKA (reference sequence). This CDR3 is 14 amino acids long. The CDR3 DNA follows: TGCAGTGCTCGCGGGCTTGGATCCTACAATGAGCAGTTCTTC. Its protein is CSARGLGSYNEQFF.

Concerning this clonotype itself: This may come from a read error, since a much larger clone is one base off. The rearrangement joins TRBV29-1 to TRBJ2-1; TRBD2 agrees at 10 bases. The DNA end lines up better with TRBJ2-7; the J call may be wrong. There are 14 residues in the CDR3. CDR1 and CDR2 from the germline V gene are SQVTM and ANQGSEA. The chain's CDR3 is CSVPGLATYNEQYF. For the CDR3, the DNA is TGCAGCGTTCCGGGACTAGCGACTTACAATGAGCAGTACTTC.

V usage is TRBV27 and J usage is TRBJ2-1; a possible D gene is TRBD2 (6 bases). V was cut by 2 bases and J by 7 bases, with 12 bases left in between. The CDR3 sequence is 14 residues long. Germline values: CDR1 MNHEY, CDR2 SMNVEV (reference sequence). Here the CDR3 reads CASSLRGSENEQFF. As DNA, the CDR3 is TGTGCCAGCAGTTTACGGGGGAGCGAAAATGAGCAGTTCTTC.

The chain carries TRBV20-1 and TRBJ2-7, with D possibly being TRBD2 (5 bases). The germline V and J ends were trimmed by 4 bases and 7 bases, with 8 bases remaining between them. This CDR3 spans 10 amino acids. CDR1 is DFQATT and CDR2 is SNEGSKA in the germline V gene (reference sequence). CDR3: CSANGDEQYF. The DNA for the CDR3 is TGCAGTGCTAACGGGGATGAGCAGTACTTC.

CDR3: CASRHRAYSNQPQHF. CDR3 DNA sequence: TGTGCCAGCAGGCACCGGGCCTATAGCAATCAGCCCCAGCATTTT. V and J are TRBV9 and TRBJ1-5; D is undetermined. This CDR3 has 15 residues. Per germline, CDR1 SGDLS and CDR2 YYNGEE. V dropped 5 bases and J dropped 0 bases, with 12 bases sitting between them.

The CDR3 coding sequence is TGTGCCAGCAGCTTAGGGACAGGTGCCTTCAATCAGCCCCAGCATTTT. Translating it yields CASSLGTGAFNQPQHF. This chain joins TRBV5-5 and TRBJ1-5; 8 nucleotides line up with TRBD1. The CDR3 has 16 residues. The V and J ends lost 2 bases and 3 bases, in that order; junction bases with no gene match: 7. Germline values: CDR1 SGHKS, CDR2 YYEKEE (reference sequence).

The chain recombines TRBV20-1 with TRBJ2-7, with D tentatively TRBD2 (6 bases). The better agreement between TRBJ2-5 and the DNA end casts doubt on the J call. The V gene's germline CDR1 is DFQATT and CDR2 SNEGSKA (reference sequence). The CDR3 is 15 residues long. For the CDR3, the DNA is TGCAGTGCTAGAGCCCGGCCGGGGGATCGAGAGACCCAGTACTTC. It is translated as CSARARPGDRETQYF.